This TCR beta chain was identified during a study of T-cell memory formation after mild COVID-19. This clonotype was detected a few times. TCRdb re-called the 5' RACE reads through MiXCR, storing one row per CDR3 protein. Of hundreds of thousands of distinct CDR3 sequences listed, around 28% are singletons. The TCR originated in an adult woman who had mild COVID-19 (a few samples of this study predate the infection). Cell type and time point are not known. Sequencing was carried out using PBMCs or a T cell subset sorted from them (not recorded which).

CDR3 nucleotide sequence: TGTGCCAGCAGTTTATTTGGGGATGGGACCCAGTACTTC. Its protein product is CASSLFGDGTQYF. The rearrangement uses TRBV27 and TRBJ2-5; no definite D call. With 1 base removed from V and 7 bases from J, the gap between germline ends came to 10 bases. Per germline, CDR1 MNHEY and CDR2 SMNVEV (reference sequence). The CDR3 is 13 amino acids.